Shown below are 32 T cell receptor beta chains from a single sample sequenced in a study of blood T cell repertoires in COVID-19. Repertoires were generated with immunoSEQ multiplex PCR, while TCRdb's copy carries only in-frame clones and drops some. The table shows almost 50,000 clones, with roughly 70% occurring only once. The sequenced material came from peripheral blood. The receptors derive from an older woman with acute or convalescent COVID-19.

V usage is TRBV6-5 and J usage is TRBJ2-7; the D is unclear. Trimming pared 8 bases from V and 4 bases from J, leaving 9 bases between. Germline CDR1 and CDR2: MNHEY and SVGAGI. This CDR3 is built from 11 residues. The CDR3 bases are TGTGCCAGCCAAACCACTTACGAGCAGTACTTC. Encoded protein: CASQTTYEQYF.

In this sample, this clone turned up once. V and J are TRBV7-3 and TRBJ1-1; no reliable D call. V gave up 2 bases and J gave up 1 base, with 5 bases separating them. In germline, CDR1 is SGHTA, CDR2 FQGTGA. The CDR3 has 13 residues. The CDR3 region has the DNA TGTGCCAGCAGCTTAGCGGGGAACACTGAAGCTTTCTTT. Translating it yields CASSLAGNTEAFF.

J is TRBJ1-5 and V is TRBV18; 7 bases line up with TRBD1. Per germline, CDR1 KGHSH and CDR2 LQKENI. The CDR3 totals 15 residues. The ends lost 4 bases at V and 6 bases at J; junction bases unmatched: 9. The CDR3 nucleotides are TGTGCCAGCTCACTAACAGGGGAAGGTCGTCAGCCCCAGCATTTT. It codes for CASSLTGEGRQPQHF.

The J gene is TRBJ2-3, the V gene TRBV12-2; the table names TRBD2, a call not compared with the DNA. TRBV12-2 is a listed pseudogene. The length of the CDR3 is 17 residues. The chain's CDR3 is CASLPPIGGGFVDTQYF. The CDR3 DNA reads TGTGCAAGTCTCCCTCCCATTGGCGGGGGGTTTGTAGATACGCAGTATTTT.

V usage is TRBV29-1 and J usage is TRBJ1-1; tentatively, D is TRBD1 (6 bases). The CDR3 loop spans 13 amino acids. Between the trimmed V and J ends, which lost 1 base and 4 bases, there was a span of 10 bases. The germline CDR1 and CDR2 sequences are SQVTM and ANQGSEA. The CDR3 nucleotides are TGCAGCGTTGAAGGACAGGCCCTCACTGAAGCTTTCTTT. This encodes CSVEGQALTEAFF.

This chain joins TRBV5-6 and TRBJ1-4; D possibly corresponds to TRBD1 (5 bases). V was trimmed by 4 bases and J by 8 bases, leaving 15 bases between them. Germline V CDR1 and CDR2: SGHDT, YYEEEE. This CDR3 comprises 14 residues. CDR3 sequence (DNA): TGTGCCAGCAGCCCCCGGGGGGTTGAGGAAAAACTGTTTTTT. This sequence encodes CASSPRGVEEKLFF. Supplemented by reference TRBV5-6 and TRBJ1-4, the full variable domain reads DAGVTQSPTHLIKTRGQQVTLRCSPKSGHDTVSWYQQALGQGPQFIFQYYEEEERQRGNFPDRFSGHQFPNYSSELNVNALLLGDSALYLCASSPRGVEEKLFFGSGTQLSVL.

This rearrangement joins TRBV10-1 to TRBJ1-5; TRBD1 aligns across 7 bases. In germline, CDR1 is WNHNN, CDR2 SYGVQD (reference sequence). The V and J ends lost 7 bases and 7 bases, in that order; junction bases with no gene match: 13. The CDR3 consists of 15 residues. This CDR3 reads CASTYRDSRKQPQHF. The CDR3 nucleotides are TGCGCCAGCACTTACCGGGACAGCCGGAAACAGCCCCAGCATTTT.

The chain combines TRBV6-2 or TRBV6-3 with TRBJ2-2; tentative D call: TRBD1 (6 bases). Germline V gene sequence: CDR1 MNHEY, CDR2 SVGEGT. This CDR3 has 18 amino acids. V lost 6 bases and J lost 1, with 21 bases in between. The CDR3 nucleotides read TGTGCCAGCAGCCCTAACCCCCAGGGGCTAAAGAACACCGGGGAGCTGTTTTTT. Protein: CASSPNPQGLKNTGELFF.

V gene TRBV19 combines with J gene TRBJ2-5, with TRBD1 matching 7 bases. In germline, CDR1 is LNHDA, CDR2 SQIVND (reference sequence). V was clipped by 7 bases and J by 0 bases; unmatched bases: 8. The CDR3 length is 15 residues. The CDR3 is CASTPRQGDQETQYF. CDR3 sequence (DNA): TGTGCCAGTACCCCGCGTCAGGGGGACCAAGAGACCCAGTACTTC.

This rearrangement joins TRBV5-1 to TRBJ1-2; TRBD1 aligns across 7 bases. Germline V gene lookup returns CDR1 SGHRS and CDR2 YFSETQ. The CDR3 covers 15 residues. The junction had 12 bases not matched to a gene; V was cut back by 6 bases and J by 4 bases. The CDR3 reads CASTQGTPSAYGYTF. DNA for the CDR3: TGCGCCAGCACACAGGGGACACCGAGCGCCTATGGCTACACCTTC.

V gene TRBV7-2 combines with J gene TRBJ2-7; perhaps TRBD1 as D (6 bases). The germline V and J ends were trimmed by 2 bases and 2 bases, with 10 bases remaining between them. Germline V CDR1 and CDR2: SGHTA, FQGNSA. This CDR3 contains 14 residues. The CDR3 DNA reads TGTGCCAGCAGCTTATTGGGGGCCACCTACGAGCAGTACTTC. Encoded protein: CASSLLGATYEQYF. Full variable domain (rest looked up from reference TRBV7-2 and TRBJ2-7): GAGVSQSPSNKVTEKGKDVELRCDPISGHTALYWYRQSLGQGLEFLIYFQGNSAPDKSGLPSDRFSAERTGGSVSTLTIQRTQQEDSAVYLCASSLLGATYEQYFGPGTRLTVT.

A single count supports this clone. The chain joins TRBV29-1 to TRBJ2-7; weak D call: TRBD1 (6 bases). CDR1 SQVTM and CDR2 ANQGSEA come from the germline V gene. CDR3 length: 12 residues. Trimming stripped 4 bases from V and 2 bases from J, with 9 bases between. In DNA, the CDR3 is TGCAGCGTTGCACAGGGTACCTACGAGCAGTACTTC. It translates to CSVAQGTYEQYF.

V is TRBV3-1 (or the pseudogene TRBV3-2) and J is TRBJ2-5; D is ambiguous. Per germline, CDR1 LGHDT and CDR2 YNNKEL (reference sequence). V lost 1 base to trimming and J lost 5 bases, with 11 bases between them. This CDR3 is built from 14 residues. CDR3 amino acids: CASSQVSAMETQYF. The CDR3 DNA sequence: TGTGCCAGCAGCCAAGTTTCAGCGATGGAGACCCAGTACTTC.

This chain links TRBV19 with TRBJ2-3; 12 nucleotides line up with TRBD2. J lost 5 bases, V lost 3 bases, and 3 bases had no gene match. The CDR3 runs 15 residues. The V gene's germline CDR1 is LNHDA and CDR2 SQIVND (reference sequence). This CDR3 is CASSILAGGRDTQYF. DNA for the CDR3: TGTGCCAGTAGTATCCTAGCGGGAGGGCGAGATACGCAGTATTTT.

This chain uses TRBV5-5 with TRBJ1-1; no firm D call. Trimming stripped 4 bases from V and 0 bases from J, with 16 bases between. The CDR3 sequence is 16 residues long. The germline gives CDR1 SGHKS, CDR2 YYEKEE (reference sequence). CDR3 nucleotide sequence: TGTGCCAGCAGCCATGAGTTGTGGAGCATGAACACTGAAGCTTTCTTT. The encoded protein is CASSHELWSMNTEAFF.

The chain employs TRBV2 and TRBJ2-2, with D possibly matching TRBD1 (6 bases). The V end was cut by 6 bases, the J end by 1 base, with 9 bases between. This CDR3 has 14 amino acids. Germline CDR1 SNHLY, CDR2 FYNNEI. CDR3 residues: CASRGRGNTGELFF. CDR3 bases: TGTGCCAGCAGGGGCAGGGGGAACACCGGGGAGCTGTTTTTT.

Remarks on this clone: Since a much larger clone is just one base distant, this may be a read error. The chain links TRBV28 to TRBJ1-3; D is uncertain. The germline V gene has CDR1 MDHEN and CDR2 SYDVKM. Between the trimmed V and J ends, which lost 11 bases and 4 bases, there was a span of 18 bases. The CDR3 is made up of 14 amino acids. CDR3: CAASQSMEGNTIYF. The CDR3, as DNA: TGTGCCGCGTCACAGTCGATGGAAGGAAACACCATATATTTT.

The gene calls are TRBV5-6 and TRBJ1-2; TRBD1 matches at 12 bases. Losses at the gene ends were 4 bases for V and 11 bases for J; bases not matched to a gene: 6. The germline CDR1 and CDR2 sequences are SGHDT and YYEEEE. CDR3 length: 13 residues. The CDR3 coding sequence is TGTGCCAGCAGCCTAGGGACAGGGGGCCGATACACCTTC. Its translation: CASSLGTGGRYTF.

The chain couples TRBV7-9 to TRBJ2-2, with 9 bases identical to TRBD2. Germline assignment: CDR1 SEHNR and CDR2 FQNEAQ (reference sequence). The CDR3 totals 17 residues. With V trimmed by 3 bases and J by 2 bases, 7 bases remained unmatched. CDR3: CASSFPRLAANTGELFF. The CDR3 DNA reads TGTGCCAGCAGCTTCCCACGACTAGCGGCAAACACCGGGGAGCTGTTTTTT.

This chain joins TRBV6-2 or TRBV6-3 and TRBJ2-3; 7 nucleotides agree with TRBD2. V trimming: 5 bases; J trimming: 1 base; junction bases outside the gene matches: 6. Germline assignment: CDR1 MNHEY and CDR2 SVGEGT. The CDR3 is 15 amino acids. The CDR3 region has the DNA TGTGCCAGCAGTGACACTAGCGCTGGCACAGATACGCAGTATTTT. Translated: CASSDTSAGTDTQYF.

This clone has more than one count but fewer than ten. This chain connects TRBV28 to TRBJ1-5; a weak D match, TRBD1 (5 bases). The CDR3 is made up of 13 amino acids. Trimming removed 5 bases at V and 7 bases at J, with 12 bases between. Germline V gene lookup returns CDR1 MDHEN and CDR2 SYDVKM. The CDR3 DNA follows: TGTGCCAGCAGTAACACAGGTCGACAGCCCCAGCATTTT. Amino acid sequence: CASSNTGRQPQHF.

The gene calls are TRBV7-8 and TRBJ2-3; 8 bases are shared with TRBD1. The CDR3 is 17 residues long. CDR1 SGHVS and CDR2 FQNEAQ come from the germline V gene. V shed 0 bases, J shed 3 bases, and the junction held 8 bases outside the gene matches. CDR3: CASSLAYNRGDTDTQYF. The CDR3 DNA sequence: TGTGCCAGCAGCTTAGCGTATAACAGGGGGGATACAGATACGCAGTATTTT.

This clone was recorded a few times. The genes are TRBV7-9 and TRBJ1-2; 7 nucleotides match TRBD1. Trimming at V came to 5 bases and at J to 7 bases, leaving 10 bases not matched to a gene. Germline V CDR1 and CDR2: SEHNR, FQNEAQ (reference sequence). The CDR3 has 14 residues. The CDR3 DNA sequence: TGTGCCAGCAGCCGGGCAGGGGGAAGGGGTGGCTACACCTTC. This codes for CASSRAGGRGGYTF.

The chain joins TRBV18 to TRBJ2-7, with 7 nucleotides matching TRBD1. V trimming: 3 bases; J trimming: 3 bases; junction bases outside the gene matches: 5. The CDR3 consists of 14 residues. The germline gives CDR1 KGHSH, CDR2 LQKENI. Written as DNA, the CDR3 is TGTGCCAGCTCACCTAGACAGGGTAGCTACGAGCAGTACTTC. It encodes CASSPRQGSYEQYF.

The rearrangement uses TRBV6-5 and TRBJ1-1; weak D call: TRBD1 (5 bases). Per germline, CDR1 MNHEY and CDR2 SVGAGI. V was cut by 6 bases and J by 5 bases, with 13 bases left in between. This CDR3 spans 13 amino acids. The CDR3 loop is CASRWMQGTEAFF. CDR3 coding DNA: TGTGCCAGCAGGTGGATGCAGGGTACTGAAGCTTTCTTT.

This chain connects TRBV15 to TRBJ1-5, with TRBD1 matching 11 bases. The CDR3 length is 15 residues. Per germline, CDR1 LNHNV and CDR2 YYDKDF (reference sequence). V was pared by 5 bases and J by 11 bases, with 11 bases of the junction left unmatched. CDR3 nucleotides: TGTGCCACCAGCCGAGGACAGGGGGCGGCTGAAGCCCAGCATTTT. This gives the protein CATSRGQGAAEAQHF.

CDR3 protein: CASSQSMGSFGTDTQYF. Here the CDR3 DNA reads TGTGCCAGCAGCCAATCAATGGGGAGTTTCGGCACAGATACGCAGTATTTT. V gene TRBV14 combines with J gene TRBJ2-3; the D gene is possibly TRBD2 (5 bases). Germline CDR1 and CDR2: SGHDN and FVKESK. The CDR3 is made up of 17 amino acids. V lost 2 bases to trimming and J lost 1 base, with 16 bases between them.

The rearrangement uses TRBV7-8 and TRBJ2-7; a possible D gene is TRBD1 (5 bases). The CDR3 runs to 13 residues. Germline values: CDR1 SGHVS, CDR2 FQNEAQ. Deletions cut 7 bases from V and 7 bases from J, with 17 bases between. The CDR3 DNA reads TGTGCCAGCACAGGGCGGACCTCCGGAGAGCAGTACTTC. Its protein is CASTGRTSGEQYF.

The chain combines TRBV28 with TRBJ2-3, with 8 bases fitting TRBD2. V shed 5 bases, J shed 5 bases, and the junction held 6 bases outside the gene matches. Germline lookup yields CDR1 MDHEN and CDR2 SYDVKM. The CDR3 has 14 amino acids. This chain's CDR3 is CASSEVAGRDTQYF. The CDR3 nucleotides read TGTGCCAGCAGTGAAGTAGCGGGAAGAGATACGCAGTATTTT.

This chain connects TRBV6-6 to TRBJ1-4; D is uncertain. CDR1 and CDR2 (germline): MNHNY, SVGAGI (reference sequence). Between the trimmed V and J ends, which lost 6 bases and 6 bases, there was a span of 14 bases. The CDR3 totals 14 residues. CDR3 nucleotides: TGTGCCAGCAGCCCCCGGGGTGGTCATGAAAAACTGTTTTTT. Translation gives CASSPRGGHEKLFF.

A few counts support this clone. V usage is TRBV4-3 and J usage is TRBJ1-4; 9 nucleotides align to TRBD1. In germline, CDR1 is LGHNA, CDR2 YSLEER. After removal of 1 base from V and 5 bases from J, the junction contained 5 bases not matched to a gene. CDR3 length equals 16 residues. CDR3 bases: TGCGCCAGCAGCCAAGTTCGGGGGACAGGGAATGAAAAACTGTTTTTT. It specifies CASSQVRGTGNEKLFF.

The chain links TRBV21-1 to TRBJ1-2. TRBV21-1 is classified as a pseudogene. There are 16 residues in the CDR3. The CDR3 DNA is TGTGCCAGCACCAACGGAGGTGAGGGTACTAACTATGGCTACACCTTC. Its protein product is CASTNGGEGTNYGYTF.